Listed below are T cell receptor beta chains from one sample, sequenced in a study of graft-versus-host responses after intestinal transplantation. Using immunoSEQ multiplex PCR, the repertoire was profiled, and TCRdb retains in-frame clones only, with some absent. The data show 50,000 to 75,000 clones, approximately 88% seen once. The material was ileum tissue, obtained 350 to 400 days after transplant. The receptors shown here come from a human patient who received an intestinal transplant, so some T cells may come from the graft donor. The CDR3 runs from the conserved cysteine through the conserved F or W. D genes are given only for firm matches. Clone sizes are given selectively: once, few, many, or a class where the clone is expanded.

d_call j_call clone_size cdr3_length v_call cdr3_nt cdr3_aa
- TRBJ1-5 - 15 TRBV28 TGTGCCAGCAGCCCTCACGCAGGGGGCAATCAGCCCCAGCATTTT CASSPHAGGNQPQHF
TRBD1 TRBJ1-4 - 13 TRBV2 TGTGCCAACGGGGGGACAGGGGATGAAAAACTGTTTTTT CANGGTGDEKLFF
- TRBJ1-1 - 16 TRBV7-3 TGTGCCAGCAGTATCACCCCCATACAGGATCTCACTGAAGCTTTCTTT CASSITPIQDLTEAFF
- TRBJ1-4 - 15 TRBV6-1 TGTGCCAGCAGTGAACTTAGGGCCAGGGTTGAAAAACTGTTTTTT CASSELRARVEKLFF
TRBD1 TRBJ2-7 - 15 TRBV6-1 TGTGCCAGCAGTGAACAAGGGACAGGGAGCAACGAGCAGTACTTC CASSEQGTGSNEQYF
TRBD1 TRBJ1-1 - 14 TRBV7-3 TGTGCCAGCAGCCGCTCAGGGGGATTAGCTGAAGCTTTCTTT CASSRSGGLAEAFF
TRBD1 TRBJ1-2 - 14 TRBV6-5 TGTGCCACCCGGGGGGACAGGGGCCTCTATGGCTACACCTTC CATRGDRGLYGYTF
TRBD2 TRBJ2-7 - 14 TRBV2 TGTGCCAGCAGTGTGGCGGGGGGGCCCTACGAGCAGTACTTC CASSVAGGPYEQYF
- TRBJ2-2 once 14 TRBV5-4 TGTGCCAGCAGCTTGTGGAGTGCAACCGGGGAGCTGTTTTTT CASSLWSATGELFF
- TRBJ2-7 once 13 TRBV5-1 TGCGCCAGCAGCTTGGGAGGGATGTACGAGCAGTACTTC CASSLGGMYEQYF
- TRBJ2-1 once 12 TRBV27 TGTGCCAGCAGTAGGGATGGGAATGAGCAGTTCTTC CASSRDGNEQFF
- TRBJ2-2 - 13 TRBV6-5 TGTGCCAGCGGTCGGGGATCCACCGGGGAGCTGTTTTTT CASGRGSTGELFF